This T cell receptor beta chain was captured in a study of blood T cell repertoires in COVID-19. About the research overall: The United States, Italy and Spain supplied acute and convalescent COVID-19 samples. PBMCs, B-cell-depleted T cells, or T cells provided the cDNA or gDNA that made up the material.

Original processing notes: The assay estimated nucleated cells by amplifying reference gene primers. Sequencing used immunoSEQ multiplex PCR; TCRdb keeps in-frame clones, though not all of them. That table gives V, J and clone size, and the DNA gave D and trimming. The table includes 100,000 to 150,000 clones, over 80% detected once. This CDR3 comprises 15 residues. Trimming at V came to 2 bases and at J to 6 bases, leaving 4 bases not matched to a gene. Germline-derived CDR1 and CDR2 are KGHSH and LQKENI. This clone was detected a few times. Sequences were obtained from peripheral blood. The chain has TRBV18 and TRBJ2-1; 10 bases line up with TRBD1. This TCR was recovered from a man aged 55 to 70 with acute or convalescent COVID-19. The CDR3 here is CASSPAGTGVNEQFF. The CDR3 nucleotides read TGTGCCAGCTCACCAGCCGGGACAGGGGTCAATGAGCAGTTCTTC. Supplemented by reference TRBV18 and TRBJ2-1, the full variable domain reads NAGVMQNPRHLVRRRGQEARLRCSPMKGHSHVYWYRQLPEEGLKFMVYLQKENIIDESGMPKERFSAEFPKEGPSILRIQQVVRGDSAAYFCASSPAGTGVNEQFFGPGTRLTVL.